What follows are 22 T cell receptor beta chains derived from one specimen sequenced in a study of spatial heterogeneity in lung cancer. Points from the study as a whole: Intratumoral expanded alpha and beta TCR counts were found to track tumor mutation counts.

TCRdb fed the 5' RACE reads into MiXCR, producing one record per CDR3 protein. Here the sample spans tens of thousands of distinct CDR3 sequences, about 4.5% being singletons. Their antigens are not known. Time point defined: sample taken at primary tumor resection. The sequencing here drew on lung tumor tissue, taken at surgery. These receptors were collected from a male donor with early-stage non-small cell lung cancer.

This clonotype has more than one count but fewer than ten. The CDR3 DNA sequence: TGTGCCAGCAGCAATCATCGGGGCAATGAAAAACTGTTTTTT. It specifies CASSNHRGNEKLFF. The chain is built from TRBV14 and TRBJ1-4, with D perhaps matching TRBD1 (5 bases). Trimming removed 5 bases from V and 5 bases from J, with 12 bases in between. The CDR3 covers 14 residues. In germline, CDR1 is SGHDN, CDR2 FVKESK.

This clonotype was seen at least ten times. The rearrangement joins TRBV6-5 to TRBJ1-5, with TRBD1 identical over 8 bases. This CDR3 has 14 residues. The V segment lost 6 bases and the J segment 4 bases; nucleotides outside the gene matches: 5. Germline lookup yields CDR1 MNHEY and CDR2 SVGAGI. The CDR3 DNA is TGTGCCAGCAGGATTAGGACAGGGAATCAGCCCCAGCATTTT. It translates to CASRIRTGNQPQHF.

Many counts were recorded for this clonotype. The CDR3 protein is CASSVDGAGTNVPEEQYF. The CDR3 nucleotides read TGTGCCAGCAGCGTAGATGGGGCGGGAACCAACGTACCGGAGGAGCAGTACTTC. This rearrangement joins TRBV9 to TRBJ2-7; D might be TRBD2 (6 bases). The CDR3 loop spans 18 amino acids. V dropped 0 bases and J dropped 7 bases, with 26 bases sitting between them. Per germline, CDR1 SGDLS and CDR2 YYNGEE.

This clonotype was seen at least ten times. The V call is TRBV7-9, the J call TRBJ2-1; D perhaps matches TRBD1 (6 bases). There are 14 residues in the CDR3. Trimming stripped 5 bases from V and 14 bases from J, with 22 bases between. Germline-derived CDR1 and CDR2 are SEHNR and FQNEAQ (reference sequence). CDR3 residues: CASSPGMGAAKKFF. The CDR3 DNA reads TGTGCCAGCAGCCCCGGGATGGGGGCGGCCAAGAAGTTCTTC.

This clonotype was counted ten times or more. The J gene is TRBJ2-7, the V gene TRBV29-1; D might be TRBD1 or TRBD2, each matching 6 bases. The CDR3 spans 13 residues. Between the trimmed V and J ends, which lost 6 bases and 7 bases, there was a span of 19 bases. Germline-derived CDR1 and CDR2 are SQVTM and ANQGSEA. CDR3 bases: TGCAGCGTCCAAGCGTCCGGGGGCAATGAGCAGTACTTC. Its translation is CSVQASGGNEQYF.

This clonotype was counted ten times or more. The chain has TRBV7-9 and TRBJ2-1; weak D call: TRBD2 (6 bases). Looked up from germline, CDR1 is SEHNR and CDR2 is FQNEAQ (reference sequence). The V end was cut by 5 bases, the J end by 9 bases, with 17 bases between. The CDR3 contains 14 residues. Written as DNA, the CDR3 is TGTGCCAGCAGCCCCAGACTAGACTCGGGTGAGCAGTTCTTC. Translation: CASSPRLDSGEQFF. The complete variable domain, with remaining parts taken from reference TRBV7-9 and TRBJ2-1, reads DTGVSQNPRHKITKRGQNVTFRCDPISEHNRLYWYRQTLGQGPEFLTYFQNEAQLEKSRLLSDRFSAERPKGSFSTLEIQRTEQGDSAMYLCASSPRLDSGEQFFGPGTRLTVL.

In this sample, this clonotype turned up many times. The V call is TRBV7-2, the J call TRBJ1-5, with 7 bases fitting TRBD1. Germline V gene data show CDR1 as SGHTA and CDR2 as FQGNSA. The CDR3 runs 15 residues. The junction had 8 bases not matched to a gene; V was cut back by 6 bases and J by 3 bases. CDR3 region: CASRPPGGHNQPQHF. The CDR3 bases are TGTGCCAGCAGACCCCCAGGGGGACACAATCAGCCCCAGCATTTT.

This clonotype was seen ten or more times. The chain uses TRBV7-9 and TRBJ2-7; 7 nucleotides match TRBD1. Germline V lookup: CDR1 SEHNR, CDR2 FQNEAQ (reference sequence). This CDR3 has 14 residues. The V segment lost 5 bases and the J segment 7 bases; nucleotides outside the gene matches: 11. DNA for the CDR3: TGTGCCAGCAGCGCGTACAGGGGCAAGGGGGAGCAGTACTTC. Translated, it gives CASSAYRGKGEQYF.

The V and J genes are TRBV10-3 and TRBJ2-1; D is perhaps TRBD2 (6 bases). The CDR3 consists of 11 residues. V lost 8 bases to trimming and J lost 7 bases, with 9 bases between them. The germline CDR1 and CDR2 sequences are ENHRY and SYGVKD. The CDR3 region is CAIRRGNEQFF. In nucleotides, the CDR3 is TGTGCCATCCGGAGGGGTAATGAGCAGTTCTTC.

In its sample, this clonotype is medium-sized. The chain couples TRBV5-1 to TRBJ2-1; D might be TRBD2 (5 bases). Germline V gives CDR1 SGHRS, CDR2 YFSETQ. The CDR3 has 15 residues. The V gene lost 0 bases and the J gene lost 6 bases, with 13 bases spanning the gap. CDR3 bases: TGCGCCAGCAGCTTGGGGCCTAGTGGAGGCAATGAGCAGTTCTTC. Translated, it gives CASSLGPSGGNEQFF.

This clonotype was seen many times. The chain joins TRBV10-2 to TRBJ2-6; no firm D call. V dropped 5 bases and J dropped 0 bases, with 5 bases sitting between them. The CDR3 is 14 amino acids. Germline lookup yields CDR1 WSHSY and CDR2 SAAADI. The DNA of the CDR3 is TGCGCCAGCAGTAGAAGCTCTGGGGCCAACGTCCTGACTTTC. Translating it yields CASSRSSGANVLTF.

This clonotype was found many times. The chain carries TRBV5-1 and TRBJ2-7; either TRBD1 or TRBD2 may supply D (5 bases each). The germline CDR1 and CDR2 sequences are SGHRS and YFSETQ. V lost 7 bases and J 2 bases, leaving 13 bases between the germline ends. This CDR3 contains 13 residues. As DNA, the CDR3 is TGCGCCAGCGGGGAAGGGACCGCCTACGAGCAGTACTTC. Translation gives CASGEGTAYEQYF.

Ten or more counts support this clonotype. The V call is TRBV4-2, the J call TRBJ1-4, with D possibly matching TRBD1 (6 bases). This CDR3 is built from 16 residues. Germline V lookup: CDR1 LGHNA, CDR2 YNFKEQ. Trimming took 0 bases from V and 2 from J, leaving 10 bases between them. DNA of the CDR3: TGTGCCAGCAGCCAAGATCGGCAGGGGACTAATGAAAAACTGTTTTTT. Translation gives CASSQDRQGTNEKLFF.

This clonotype was seen many times. The chain employs TRBV6-1 and TRBJ2-4; the D gene is possibly TRBD1 (6 bases). From germline, CDR1 is MNHNS and CDR2 SASEGT. CDR3 length: 15 amino acids. V lost 8 bases, J lost 0 bases, and 14 bases lay in between. Here the CDR3 reads CASAGQKLAKNIQYF. CDR3 coding DNA: TGTGCCAGCGCCGGACAGAAGCTAGCCAAAAACATTCAGTACTTC.

This clonotype was counted many times. The CDR3 bases are TGCAGCGCCCGATGGGGGGCCAAAAACATTCAGTACTTC. Protein: CSARWGAKNIQYF. The chain recombines TRBV29-1 with TRBJ2-4, with D perhaps assigned TRBD1 or TRBD2 (5 bases each). The CDR3 is 13 amino acids. Germline V gene lookup returns CDR1 SQVTM and CDR2 ANQGSEA. V was clipped by 7 bases and J by 1 base, with 11 bases between them.

This clonotype was picked up many times. The chain couples TRBV19 to TRBJ2-1; D gene ambiguous. CDR1 LNHDA and CDR2 SQIVND come from the germline V gene (reference sequence). V lost 5 bases and J lost 0, with 8 bases in between. The CDR3 is 14 residues long. CDR3 residues: CASSVWSSYNEQFF. The CDR3 nucleotides read TGTGCCAGTAGTGTGTGGAGCTCCTACAATGAGCAGTTCTTC.

This clonotype has ten or more counts. This sequence joins TRBV27 and TRBJ1-2; 10 bases agree with TRBD1. The CDR3 contains 17 residues. The J segment lost 4 bases and the V segment lost 6 bases, leaving 14 bases of the junction unmatched. Germline CDR1 is MNHEY and CDR2 is SMNVEV (reference sequence). CDR3 DNA sequence: TGTGCCAGCAGCCGCTCAACCGGACAGGGGGTAATCTATGGCTACACCTTC. Encoded protein: CASSRSTGQGVIYGYTF.

This clonotype was observed at least ten times. The chain is built from TRBV6-5 and TRBJ2-2, with D uncertain. V shed 4 bases and J shed 7 bases, with 10 bases lying between them. Germline CDR1 MNHEY, CDR2 SVGAGI. The CDR3 runs to 13 residues. CDR3 nucleotides: TGTGCCAGCAGTTCGAGGACGGACGGGGAGCTGTTTTTT. It specifies CASSSRTDGELFF.

The sample holds a few counts of this clonotype. The J gene is TRBJ1-5, the V gene TRBV27; no clear D gene. V was cut by 8 bases and J by 0 bases, with 11 bases left in between. In germline, CDR1 is MNHEY, CDR2 SMNVEV (reference sequence). This CDR3 comprises 14 residues. DNA of the CDR3: TGTGCCAGCTCCCCGATGGCTAGCAATCAGCCCCAGCATTTT. It codes for CASSPMASNQPQHF.

This clonotype was recorded many times. This chain connects TRBV28 to TRBJ1-5; 11 bases agree with TRBD1. V shed 6 bases and J 3 bases; nucleotides not matched to a gene: 4. Germline lookup yields CDR1 MDHEN and CDR2 SYDVKM. CDR3 length: 15 residues. The CDR3 DNA reads TGTGCCAGCAGGGGGACAGGGGGTTTCAATCAGCCCCAGCATTTT. Its protein product is CASRGTGGFNQPQHF.

This clonotype was picked up many times. V is TRBV27 and J is TRBJ2-1; 11 bases agree with TRBD2. The CDR3 extends over 15 amino acids. The V gene's germline CDR1 is MNHEY and CDR2 SMNVEV (reference sequence). Losses at the gene ends were 2 bases for V and 10 bases for J; bases not matched to a gene: 7. The CDR3 loop reads CASSLVAGGPVEQFF. The CDR3 region has the DNA TGTGCCAGCAGTTTAGTAGCGGGAGGGCCAGTCGAGCAGTTCTTC.

This clonotype was counted at least ten times. J is TRBJ1-5 and V is TRBV6-5; TRBD1 is a possible D gene (6 bases). Deletions cut 6 bases from V and 0 bases from J, with 18 bases between. Germline assignment: CDR1 MNHEY and CDR2 SVGAGI. This CDR3 spans 17 amino acids. The CDR3 sequence is CASSRGGAGSSNQPQHF. DNA of the CDR3: TGTGCCAGCAGCCGCGGGGGGGCAGGGTCTAGCAATCAGCCCCAGCATTTT.